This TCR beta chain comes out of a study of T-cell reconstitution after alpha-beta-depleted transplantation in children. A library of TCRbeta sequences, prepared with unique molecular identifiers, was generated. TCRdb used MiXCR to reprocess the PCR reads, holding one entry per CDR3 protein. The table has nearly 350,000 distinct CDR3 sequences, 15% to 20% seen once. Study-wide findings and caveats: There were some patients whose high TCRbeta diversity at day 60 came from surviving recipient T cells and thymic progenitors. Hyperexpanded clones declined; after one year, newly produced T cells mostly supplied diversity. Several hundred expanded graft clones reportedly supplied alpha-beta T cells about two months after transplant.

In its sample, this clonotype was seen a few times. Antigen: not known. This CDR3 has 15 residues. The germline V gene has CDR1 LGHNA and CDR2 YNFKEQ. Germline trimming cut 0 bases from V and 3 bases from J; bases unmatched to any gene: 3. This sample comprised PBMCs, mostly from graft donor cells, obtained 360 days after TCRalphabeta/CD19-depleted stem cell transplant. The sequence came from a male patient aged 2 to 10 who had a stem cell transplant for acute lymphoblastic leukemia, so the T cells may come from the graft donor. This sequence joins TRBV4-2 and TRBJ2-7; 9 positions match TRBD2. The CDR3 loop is CASSQEWTSVYEQYF. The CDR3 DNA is TGTGCCAGCAGCCAAGAGTGGACTAGCGTCTACGAGCAGTACTTC.